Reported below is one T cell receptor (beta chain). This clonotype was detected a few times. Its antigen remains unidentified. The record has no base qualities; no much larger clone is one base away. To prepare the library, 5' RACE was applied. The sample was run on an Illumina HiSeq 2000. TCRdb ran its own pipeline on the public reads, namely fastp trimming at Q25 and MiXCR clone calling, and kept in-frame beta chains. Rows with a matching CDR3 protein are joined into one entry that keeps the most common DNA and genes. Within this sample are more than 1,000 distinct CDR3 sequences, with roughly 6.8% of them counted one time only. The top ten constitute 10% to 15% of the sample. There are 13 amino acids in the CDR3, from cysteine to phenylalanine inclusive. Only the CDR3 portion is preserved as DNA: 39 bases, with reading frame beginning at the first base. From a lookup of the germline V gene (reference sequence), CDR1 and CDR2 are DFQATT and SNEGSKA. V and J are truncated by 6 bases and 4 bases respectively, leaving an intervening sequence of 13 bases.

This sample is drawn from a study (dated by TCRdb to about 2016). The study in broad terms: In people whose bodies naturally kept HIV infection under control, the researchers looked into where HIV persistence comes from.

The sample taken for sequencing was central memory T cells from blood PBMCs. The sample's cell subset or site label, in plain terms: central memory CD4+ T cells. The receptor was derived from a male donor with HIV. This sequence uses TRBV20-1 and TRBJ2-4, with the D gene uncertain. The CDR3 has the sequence CSAASGPKNIQYF. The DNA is TGCAGTGCCGCGTCCGGGCCAAAAAACATTCAGTACTTC.